A single sample is the source of the 24 T cell receptor beta chains below, sequenced in a study of radiation and T cells in renal cell carcinoma. Sample time point: blood 2 weeks post-SBRT. Treatment denoted: 15 Gy SBRT to primary tumor, nephrectomy 4 weeks later. Measured with immunoSEQ multiplex PCR; TCRdb has only the in-frame clones, and not every one. Of more than 95,000 clones listed, around 81% are singletons. The sequencing here drew on blood, taken from a patient whose treatment included radiotherapy and nephrectomy. Receptor source: a man aged 50 or older with renal cell carcinoma.

This clone was detected a few times. V is TRBV10-3 and J is TRBJ1-2, with TRBD1 as a possible D gene (6 bases). Germline V CDR1 and CDR2: ENHRY, SYGVKD. The CDR3 contains 14 residues. Trimming cost V 2 bases and J 0 bases, with 7 bases left between them. In nucleotides, the CDR3 is TGTGCCATCAGTGAGGGACAGTCTAACTATGGCTACACCTTC. It is translated as CAISEGQSNYGYTF.

There are a few counts of this clone. The rearrangement links TRBV6-1 to TRBJ1-5; a possible D gene is TRBD1 (6 bases). Germline V gene sequence: CDR1 MNHNS, CDR2 SASEGT. This CDR3 region has 14 residues. Between the trimmed V and J ends, which lost 6 bases and 5 bases, there was a span of 14 bases. The CDR3 region has the DNA TGTGCCAGCAGGGGAGGACAGAGAGATCAGCCCCAGCATTTT. This sequence encodes CASRGGQRDQPQHF.

V gene TRBV2 combines with J gene TRBJ2-5; TRBD2 agrees at 7 bases. Per the germline V gene, CDR1 is SNHLY and CDR2 is FYNNEI. The V segment lost 3 bases and the J segment 7 bases; nucleotides outside the gene matches: 2. This CDR3 contains 12 residues. The CDR3 loop reads CASSEVAGTQYF. CDR3 nucleotide sequence: TGTGCCAGCAGTGAGGTAGCGGGGACCCAGTACTTC.

Only a few counts were recorded for this clone. The chain carries TRBV29-1 and TRBJ1-2; no definite D call. The CDR3 has 12 residues. The germline V and J ends were trimmed by 5 bases and 8 bases, with 15 bases remaining between them. Germline-derived CDR1 and CDR2 are SQVTM and ANQGSEA. As DNA, the CDR3 is TGCAGCGTTTTAGACGGGTTTCGGGGCTACACCTTC. Translated: CSVLDGFRGYTF.

The chain links TRBV9 to TRBJ1-5; D remains ambiguous. This CDR3 has 13 amino acids. Trimming left V 2 bases short and J 4 bases short, with 7 bases between. Germline lookup yields CDR1 SGDLS and CDR2 YYNGEE. CDR3 in DNA: TGTGCCAGCAGCGTGGGAAGTAATCAGCCCCAGCATTTT. It codes for CASSVGSNQPQHF.

The gene calls are TRBV2 and TRBJ1-5; TRBD1 is a possible D gene (5 bases). This CDR3 has 15 residues. Trimming removed 3 bases from V and 0 bases from J, with 9 bases in between. Germline V gene lookup returns CDR1 SNHLY and CDR2 FYNNEI. CDR3 in DNA: TGTGCCAGCAGTGAGGGGGGGTATAGCAATCAGCCCCAGCATTTT. The encoded protein is CASSEGGYSNQPQHF.

V gene TRBV5-8 combines with J gene TRBJ1-4; D remains unclear. Trimming shortened V by 0 bases and J by 10 bases, and 10 bases separated the two germline ends. The CDR3 loop spans 13 amino acids. The germline CDR1 and CDR2 sequences are SGHTS and YDEGEE. CDR3 protein: CASSLVRVGKLFF. The CDR3 DNA is TGTGCCAGCAGCTTGGTCCGGGTAGGAAAACTGTTTTTT.

V is TRBV7-2 and J is TRBJ2-2; D gene unclear. The CDR3 has 16 amino acids. Trimming pared 7 bases from V and 5 bases from J, leaving 20 bases between. Germline V gene data show CDR1 as SGHTA and CDR2 as FQGNSA. CDR3 amino acids: CASILPGLSGTGELFF. The CDR3 nucleotides read TGTGCCAGCATCCTACCCGGGCTATCAGGAACCGGGGAGCTGTTTTTT.

The chain has TRBV9 and TRBJ1-3; D unresolved. V was shortened by 4 bases and J by 0 bases, with 11 bases between the two germline ends. Looked up from germline, CDR1 is SGDLS and CDR2 is YYNGEE. The CDR3 runs 15 residues. The CDR3 loop is CASSSRTHSGNTIYF. In DNA, the CDR3 is TGTGCCAGCAGCTCGAGGACTCACTCTGGAAACACCATATATTTT. Supplemented by reference TRBV9 and TRBJ1-3, the full variable domain reads DSGVTQTPKHLITATGQRVTLRCSPRSGDLSVYWYQQSLDQGLQFLIQYYNGEERAKGNILERFSAQQFPDLHSELNLSSLELGDSALYFCASSSRTHSGNTIYFGEGSWLTVV.

The rearrangement joins TRBV25-1 to TRBJ2-1, with D uncertain. Trimming took 4 bases from V and 5 from J, leaving 9 bases between them. CDR3 length: 13 residues. Germline V gene lookup returns CDR1 MGHDK and CDR2 SYGVNS. The CDR3 loop reads CASSAVPNNEQFF. The DNA of the CDR3 is TGTGCCAGCAGTGCGGTCCCAAACAATGAGCAGTTCTTC.

The chain employs TRBV30 and TRBJ2-7, with TRBD1 identical over 9 bases. Germline CDR1 is GTSNPN and CDR2 is SVGIG (reference sequence). The trim removed 4 bases at V and 4 bases at J, leaving 5 bases unmatched. The CDR3 totals 13 residues. DNA of the CDR3: TGTGCCTGGAACCGGGACAGGGATTACGAGCAGTACTTC. It specifies CAWNRDRDYEQYF.

This chain joins TRBV15 and TRBJ1-3; D ambiguous. The V gene's germline CDR1 is LNHNV and CDR2 YYDKDF (reference sequence). The CDR3 extends over 15 amino acids. V lost 0 bases to trimming and J lost 0 bases, with 6 bases between them. The CDR3 DNA reads as TGTGCCACCAGCAGAGATCCCAGCTCTGGAAACACCATATATTTT. Protein product: CATSRDPSSGNTIYF.

This chain joins TRBV27 and TRBJ1-2; tentatively, D is TRBD1 (6 bases). Trimming took 3 bases from V and 0 from J, leaving 23 bases between them. CDR1 is MNHEY and CDR2 is SMNVEV in the germline V gene (reference sequence). The CDR3 loop spans 19 amino acids. DNA for the CDR3: TGTGCCAGCAGTTTCGCGGGACAAGTAGTCGGTGGATCTAACTATGGCTACACCTTC. Translating gives CASSFAGQVVGGSNYGYTF.

The J gene is TRBJ2-1, the V gene TRBV14; TRBD1 matches at 9 bases. J lost 9 bases, V lost 6 bases, and 3 bases had no gene match. CDR1 and CDR2 from the germline V gene are SGHDN and FVKESK. This CDR3 region has 12 residues. The CDR3 bases are TGTGCCAGCAGGCCGGACAGGGGTGAGCAGTTCTTC. It is translated as CASRPDRGEQFF.

J is TRBJ1-1 and V is TRBV25-1; 7 bases are shared with TRBD1. Germline assignment: CDR1 MGHDK and CDR2 SYGVNS. V lost 8 bases, J lost 11 bases, and 8 bases stayed unmatched. This CDR3 contains 11 residues. For the CDR3, the DNA is TGTGCCAGCTTATCAGGGGGGATGGCTTTCTTT. This codes for CASLSGGMAFF.

The genes are TRBV6-1 and TRBJ2-5, with a possible D match to TRBD2 (6 bases). The V end lost 3 bases, the J end lost 5 bases, and 13 bases lay between the germline ends. Germline-derived CDR1 and CDR2 are MNHNS and SASEGT. The length of the CDR3 is 14 residues. CDR3 residues: CASSETGLLETQYF. The CDR3 DNA follows: TGTGCCAGCAGTGAGACGGGACTGCTTGAGACCCAGTACTTC.

The chain is built from TRBV18 and TRBJ1-4, with TRBD1 identical over 9 bases. Germline V gene sequence: CDR1 KGHSH, CDR2 LQKENI. The CDR3 has 15 amino acids. Unmatched junction bases numbered 8, after V lost 4 bases and J lost 8 bases. CDR3 residues: CASSRGQGNDEKLFF. The CDR3 DNA is TGTGCCAGCTCACGGGGACAGGGTAACGACGAAAAACTGTTTTTT.

The chain links TRBV6-1 to TRBJ2-6; TRBD1 is a possible D gene (6 bases). Between the trimmed V and J ends, which lost 2 bases and 4 bases, there was a span of 15 bases. CDR1 MNHNS and CDR2 SASEGT come from the germline V gene. The CDR3 contains 17 residues. Here the CDR3 DNA reads TGTGCCAGCAGTGAAACAACACAGGGACCCGGGGCCAACGTCCTGACTTTC. As protein: CASSETTQGPGANVLTF.

V gene TRBV12-5 combines with J gene TRBJ2-4, with a weak D call TRBD1 (7 bases). The V end was cut by 2 bases, the J end by 2 bases, with 19 bases between. This CDR3 region has 18 residues. The V gene's germline CDR1 is LGHNT and CDR2 FRNRAP. The CDR3 loop reads CASGLTKGAGLSKNIQYF. In DNA form, the CDR3 reads TGTGCTAGTGGTTTGACGAAGGGGGCGGGGTTATCCAAAAACATTCAGTACTTC.

The chain is built from TRBV6-1 and TRBJ2-2, with D tentatively TRBD1 (6 bases). V shed 6 bases and J shed 1 base, with 12 bases lying between them. The length of the CDR3 is 15 residues. Germline CDR1 and CDR2: MNHNS and SASEGT. CDR3 in amino acids: CASSQGYGNTGELFF. As DNA, the CDR3 is TGTGCCAGCAGCCAGGGGTACGGGAACACCGGGGAGCTGTTTTTT.

The rearrangement uses TRBV5-1 and TRBJ1-2; D possibly corresponds to TRBD1 (5 bases). The CDR3 has 14 amino acids. V was trimmed by 0 bases and J by 8 bases, leaving 14 bases between them. Germline V lookup: CDR1 SGHRS, CDR2 YFSETQ. The CDR3 bases are TGCGCCAGCAGCTTGGCCCAAAGGGGAGGGGGCTACACCTTC. Translation: CASSLAQRGGGYTF.

This rearrangement joins TRBV7-8 to TRBJ1-2, with 7 bases identical to TRBD1. The CDR3 contains 17 residues. V lost 2 bases and J lost 4; bases outside the gene matches: 13. The germline V gene has CDR1 SGHVS and CDR2 FQNEAQ. The CDR3 is CASSLSAGTEKIYGYTF. For the CDR3, the DNA is TGTGCCAGCAGCTTATCCGCCGGGACAGAAAAGATCTATGGCTACACCTTC.

The chain recombines TRBV9 with TRBJ2-3, with 7 nucleotides matching TRBD1. J was trimmed by 5 bases and V by 3 bases; bases with no gene match: 6. From germline, CDR1 is SGDLS and CDR2 YYNGEE. The CDR3 runs 14 residues. This CDR3 is CASSGTGAIDTQYF. The CDR3 DNA reads TGTGCCAGCAGCGGAACAGGGGCGATAGATACGCAGTATTTT.

The chain employs TRBV11-1 and TRBJ2-7, with 7 bases fitting TRBD2. In germline, CDR1 is SGHAT, CDR2 FQDESV (reference sequence). The ends lost 5 bases at V and 4 bases at J; junction bases unmatched: 8. The CDR3 runs 14 residues. The CDR3 is CASSQHAGVYEQYF. DNA of the CDR3: TGTGCCAGCAGCCAACACGCGGGAGTGTACGAGCAGTACTTC. Full variable domain (remainder filled in from reference TRBV11-1 and TRBJ2-7): EAEVAQSPRYKITEKSQAVAFWCDPISGHATLYWYRQILGQGPELLVQFQDESVVDDSQLPKDRFSAERLKGVDSTLKIQPAELGDSAMYLCASSQHAGVYEQYFGPGTRLTVT.